This T cell receptor (beta chain) was observed in a study of T cell repertoires in cytomegalovirus infection. Study-wide background: Indicated by public TCR beta signatures were CMV infection and matching HLA type.

Remarks on this clonotype: What it binds is not known.

The CDR3 consists of 12 residues. Germline CDR1 and CDR2: LNHNV and YYDKDF (reference sequence). V dropped 1 base and J dropped 10 bases, with 8 bases sitting between them. Findings and caveats of the study: Dominant in the ex vivo response were TCR beta clonotypes restricted by HLA-C and specific for CMV. The study identified carriers of CMV plus the relevant HLA from cumulative public TCR beta family frequency.

MiXCR, applied by TCRdb to the reads, yields one record per CDR3 protein. The data contain fewer than 350,000 distinct CDR3 sequences, around a tenth of them singletons. Sequenced material: PBMCs. The TCR comes from a human donor in good health (CMV status not recorded). Some clones in this sample may be carry-over from other donors' samples. The chain employs TRBV15 and TRBJ2-1, with D possibly matching TRBD2 (6 bases). CDR3 residues: CATSRVGGEQFF. DNA for the CDR3: TGTGCCACCAGCAGAGTTGGAGGGGAGCAGTTCTTC.